This record looks at one T cell receptor beta chain sequence and its context. Antigen: not known. The data derive from a study of lymphopenia after photon versus proton radiotherapy. General observations from the study: Authors raise, but do not show, better survival with proton therapy. Relative stability marked proton patients; photon patients lost diversity and naive cells. Post-nadir diversity loss with photons came from oligoclonal expansion, particularly CD8+ Temra cells. In patients who died, overall survival fell as post-nadir TCR diversity dropped more.

The repertoire was sequenced with immunoSEQ multiplex PCR; TCRdb's copy has only in-frame clones and lacks some. The sample has some 170,000 clones, more than 85% seen once. Trimming took 3 bases from V and 2 from J, leaving 14 bases between them. The CDR3 is made up of 16 amino acids. Germline V gene sequence: CDR1 LNHDA, CDR2 SQIVND (reference sequence). The input for sequencing was peripheral blood, taken from a patient treated with photon-based radiotherapy. The source of this sequence is a man aged 50 to 60 with gastric cancer. This rearrangement joins TRBV19 to TRBJ2-1; D gene uncertain. This chain's CDR3 is CASSMPPDFPYNEQFF. CDR3 sequence (DNA): TGTGCCAGTAGTATGCCCCCAGATTTCCCCTACAATGAGCAGTTCTTC.